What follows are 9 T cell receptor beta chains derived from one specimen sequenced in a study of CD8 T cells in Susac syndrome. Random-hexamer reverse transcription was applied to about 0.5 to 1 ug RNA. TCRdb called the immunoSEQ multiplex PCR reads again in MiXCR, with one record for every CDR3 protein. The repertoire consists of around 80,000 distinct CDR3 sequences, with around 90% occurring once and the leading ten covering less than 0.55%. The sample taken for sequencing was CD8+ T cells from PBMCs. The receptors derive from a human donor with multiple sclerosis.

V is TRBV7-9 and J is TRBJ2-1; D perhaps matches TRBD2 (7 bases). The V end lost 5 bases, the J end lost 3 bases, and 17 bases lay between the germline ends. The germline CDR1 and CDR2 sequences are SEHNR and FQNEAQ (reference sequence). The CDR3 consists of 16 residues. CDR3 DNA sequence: TGTGCCAGCAGCCCCAAGGGGGGGGCCCTCTACAATGAGCAGTTCTTC. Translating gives CASSPKGGALYNEQFF.

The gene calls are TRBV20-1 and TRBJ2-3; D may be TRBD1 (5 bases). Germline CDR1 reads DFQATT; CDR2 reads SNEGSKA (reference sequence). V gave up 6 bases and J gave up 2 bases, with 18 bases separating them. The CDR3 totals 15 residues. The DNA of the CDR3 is TGCAGTGCCCCTTACCCACAGGAAGTCACAGATACGCAGTATTTT. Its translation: CSAPYPQEVTDTQYF.

The CDR3: CSAPLGGWETQYF. The CDR3 DNA is TGCAGTGCCCCACTGGGGGGGTGGGAGACCCAGTACTTC. The rearrangement joins TRBV20-1 to TRBJ2-5; 7 bases fit TRBD2. CDR3 length: 13 residues. Trimming at V came to 6 bases and at J to 5 bases, leaving 9 bases not matched to a gene. Germline loops: CDR1 DFQATT, CDR2 SNEGSKA (reference sequence).

The CDR3 DNA reads TGTGCCAGCAGCCCCCGCGGGGAGCTGTTTTTT. Encoded protein: CASSPRGELFF. The chain joins TRBV2 to TRBJ2-2; D is uncertain. V was trimmed by 6 bases and J by 7 bases, leaving 6 bases between them. The CDR3 has 11 amino acids. CDR1 SNHLY and CDR2 FYNNEI come from the germline V gene.

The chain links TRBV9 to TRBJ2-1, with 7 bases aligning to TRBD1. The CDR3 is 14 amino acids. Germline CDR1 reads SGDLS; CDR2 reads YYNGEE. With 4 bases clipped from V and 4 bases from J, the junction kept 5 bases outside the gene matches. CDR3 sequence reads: CASSSRTGYNEQFF. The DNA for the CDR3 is TGTGCCAGCAGCTCTAGGACAGGATACAATGAGCAGTTCTTC.

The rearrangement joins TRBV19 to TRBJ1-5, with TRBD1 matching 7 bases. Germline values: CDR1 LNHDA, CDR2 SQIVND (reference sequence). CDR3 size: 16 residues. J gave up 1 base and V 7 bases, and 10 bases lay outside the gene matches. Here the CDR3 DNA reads TGTGCCAGTATCGGGGACAGCCTGTTCAGCAATCAGCCCCAGCATTTT. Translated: CASIGDSLFSNQPQHF.

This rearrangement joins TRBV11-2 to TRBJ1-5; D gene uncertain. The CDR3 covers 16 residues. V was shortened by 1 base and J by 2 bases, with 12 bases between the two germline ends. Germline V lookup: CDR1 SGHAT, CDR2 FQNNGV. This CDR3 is CASSLVYWAGNQPQHF. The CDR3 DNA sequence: TGTGCCAGCAGCTTAGTTTACTGGGCTGGCAATCAGCCCCAGCATTTT. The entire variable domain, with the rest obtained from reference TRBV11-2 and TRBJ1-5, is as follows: EAGVAQSPRYKIIEKRQSVAFWCNPISGHATLYWYQQILGQGPKLLIQFQNNGVVDDSQLPKDRFSAERLKGVDSTLKIQPAKLEDSAVYLCASSLVYWAGNQPQHFGDGTRLSIL.

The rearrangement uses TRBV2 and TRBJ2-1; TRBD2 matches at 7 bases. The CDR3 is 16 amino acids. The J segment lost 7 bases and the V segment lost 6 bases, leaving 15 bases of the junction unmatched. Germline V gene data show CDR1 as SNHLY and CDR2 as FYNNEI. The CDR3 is CASRALGGRAWNEQFF. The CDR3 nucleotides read TGTGCCAGCAGGGCCCTCGGGGGGAGGGCGTGGAATGAGCAGTTCTTC. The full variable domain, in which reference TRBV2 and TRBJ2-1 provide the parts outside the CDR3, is EPEVTQTPSHQVTQMGQEVILRCVPISNHLYFYWYRQILGQKVEFLVSFYNNEISEKSEIFDDQFSVERPDGSNFTLKIRSTKLEDSAMYFCASRALGGRAWNEQFFGPGTRLTVL.

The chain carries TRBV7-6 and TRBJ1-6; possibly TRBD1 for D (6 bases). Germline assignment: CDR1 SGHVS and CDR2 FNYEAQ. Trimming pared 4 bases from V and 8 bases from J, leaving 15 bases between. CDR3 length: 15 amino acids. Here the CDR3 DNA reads TGTGCCAGCAGCTCCATGGAACAGGGTGATTCACCCCTCCACTTT. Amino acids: CASSSMEQGDSPLHF.